The entry below gives a single T cell receptor beta chain sequence along with its context. The data belong to a study of T cell responses to AZD1222 COVID-19 vaccine. CDR1 and CDR2 from the germline V gene are MNHEY and SMNVEV (reference sequence). Deletions cut 5 bases from V and 6 bases from J, with 11 bases between. CDR3 size: 12 residues. Assay used: immunoSEQ multiplex PCR; TCRdb lists only in-frame clones, some missing. The profile shows about 90,000 clones, approximately 90% of them singletons. This TCR came from an adult in good health. Sequences were derived from peripheral blood, sampled on day 0 of MenACWY control vaccination. J is TRBJ2-7 and V is TRBV27; no reliable D call. The CDR3 loop is CASSSPRSEQYF. DNA of the CDR3: TGTGCCAGCAGTAGCCCTCGGTCCGAGCAGTACTTC.